Listed below are T cell receptor beta chains from one sample, sequenced in a study of response to subunit inactivated influenza vaccine. MiXCR was run by TCRdb on the RT-PCR reads, yielding one entry per CDR3 protein. Here the sample spans roughly 780,000 distinct CDR3 sequences, about 18% being singletons. The material sequenced was PBMCs from blood, taken 5 days after vaccination. Receptors were obtained from a man between 45 and 60 years old who received an inactivated influenza vaccine. CDR3s leave out the opening cysteine and the closing phenylalanine or tryptophan.

cdr3_length,j_call,v_call,cdr3_aa
13,TRBJ2-1,TRBV7-9,ASSTRDRGLGEQF
15,TRBJ2-1,TRBV4-3,ASSQAPGGGFHDEQF
9,TRBJ2-5,TRBV19,ASRQGKTQY
14,TRBJ2-5,TRBV15,ATSRDIQGAGETQY
10,TRBJ2-3,TRBV20-1,SARGEADTQY
16,TRBJ2-3,TRBV5-1,ASSIAGTSGRYTDTQN
10,TRBJ2-5,TRBV20-1,SALDKQETQY
14,TRBJ2-7,TRBV21-1,ASTRARQSRYYEQY
11,TRBJ2-3,TRBV3-1,ASSPTLTDTQY
12,TRBJ1-5,TRBV28,ASSIPQGNQPQH
16,TRBJ1-5,TRBV28,ASSFPSRGGSSNQPQH
14,TRBJ2-1,TRBV20-1,SARDRSGRNYNEQF
14,TRBJ2-3,TRBV20-1,SPGQPQASSTDTQY
12,TRBJ2-1,TRBV29-1,SVETPGGVNEQF
10,TRBJ1-1,TRBV5-1,ASSLAGYRAF
11,TRBJ1-2,TRBV6-1,AVGDFQRTGYT
13,TRBJ2-2,TRBV20-1,SASPWEANTGELF
12,TRBJ2-7,TRBV11-2,ASSWNRKFNEQY
14,TRBJ2-7,TRBV28,ASSSMTSGDDYEQY
13,TRBJ2-3,TRBV5-1,ASSSSSGGTDTQY
11,TRBJ1-1,TRBV2,ASKTPTGTEAF
18,TRBJ2-4,TRBV6-4,ASITQIPPLIKLAKNIQY
11,TRBJ2-5,TRBV5-1,ASSVRQRETQY
11,TRBJ2-5,TRBV7-7,ASSRVSQETQY
14,TRBJ1-5,TRBV20-1,SARSQGAWSNQPQH
11,TRBJ2-3,TRBV20-1,SALHSSTDTQY
15,TRBJ2-1,TRBV10-3,AISDLPGQGFYNEQF
10,TRBJ2-7,TRBV28,ASSSFTYEQY